These 2 T cell receptor beta chains were all obtained from the same sample, sequenced in a study of T cell responses to AZD1222 COVID-19 vaccine. Libraries were prepared by immunoSEQ multiplex PCR; TCRdb keeps only in-frame clonotypes and omits some of them. The data contain around 99,000 clones, about 90% of them singletons. Material: peripheral blood, obtained on day 0 of AZD1222 vaccination. The receptor source for this set is an adult in good health.

The chain combines TRBV30 with TRBJ2-1; 9 nucleotides line up with TRBD2. CDR1 and CDR2 (germline): GTSNPN, SVGIG (reference sequence). The junction had 7 bases not matched to a gene; V was cut back by 4 bases and J by 9 bases. This CDR3 has 13 residues. CDR3 DNA sequence: TGTGCCTGGACTAGCGGGGATTGGGGTGAGCAGTTCTTC. It yields the protein CAWTSGDWGEQFF. Drawing the rest from reference TRBV30 and TRBJ2-1, the complete variable domain is SQTIHQWPATLVQPVGSPLSLECTVEGTSNPNLYWYRQAAGRGLQLLFYSVGIGQISSEVPQNLSASRPQDRQFILSSKKLLLSDSGFYLCAWTSGDWGEQFFGPGTRLTVL.

The V call is TRBV2, the J call TRBJ1-1; 10 positions agree with TRBD1. The CDR3 totals 15 residues. Germline lookup yields CDR1 SNHLY and CDR2 FYNNEI. Trimming at V came to 7 bases and at J to 1 base, leaving 6 bases not matched to a gene. DNA for the CDR3: TGTGCCAGCATAGACAGGGGGCGGTCGAACACTGAAGCTTTCTTT. Translated, it gives CASIDRGRSNTEAFF.